The rows below give T cell receptor beta chains drawn from one sample of a study of T cell responses to AZD1222 COVID-19 vaccine. TCRdb keeps only in-frame clones here, not all; method: immunoSEQ multiplex PCR. Of 95,000 to 150,000 clones in the sample, around 87% are singletons; the top ten hold around 3.5%. The starting material was peripheral blood, obtained on day 0 of AZD1222 vaccination. These receptors came from an adult in good health. Both conserved end residues are part of each CDR3. Fields, in order: CDR3 DNA, CDR3 protein, J gene, V gene, D gene, clone size. The D gene is left open where the match is weak. Expanded clones are given a class, and other clones once, few, many or no size at all.

CDR3nt: TGTGCCAGCAGCTTGACAGGAACTAACTATGGCTACACCTTC
CDR3aa: CASSLTGTNYGYTF
j_gene: TRBJ1-2
v_gene: TRBV5-4
d_gene: .
abundance: .

CDR3nt: TGTGCCAGCAGCCCCGGACTGACCCTTACTAACTATGGCTACACCTTC
CDR3aa: CASSPGLTLTNYGYTF
j_gene: TRBJ1-2
v_gene: TRBV7-6
d_gene: .
abundance: .

CDR3nt: TGCGCCAGCAGCCATAACAGGAGGGACTACACCTTC
CDR3aa: CASSHNRRDYTF
j_gene: TRBJ1-2
v_gene: TRBV4-1
d_gene: .
abundance: .

CDR3nt: TGTGCCAGCAGCCTGACGCTGGGGATTGGCTACACCTTC
CDR3aa: CASSLTLGIGYTF
j_gene: TRBJ1-2
v_gene: TRBV27
d_gene: .
abundance: few

CDR3nt: TGTGCCACCAGCAGAGGAAGCACAGGCAATGAGCAGTTCTTC
CDR3aa: CATSRGSTGNEQFF
j_gene: TRBJ2-1
v_gene: TRBV15
d_gene: .
abundance: once

CDR3nt: TGTGCCAGTAGTATCACAGGGTCTAACTATGGCTACACCTTC
CDR3aa: CASSITGSNYGYTF
j_gene: TRBJ1-2
v_gene: TRBV19
d_gene: .
abundance: .

CDR3nt: TGTGCCAGCAGCAAAACAGCCGGATCCTACGAGCAGTACTTC
CDR3aa: CASSKTAGSYEQYF
j_gene: TRBJ2-7
v_gene: TRBV7-6
d_gene: .
abundance: .

CDR3nt: TGTGCCAGCTCACCACGGCGGGGCCTTAATGAAAAACTGTTTTTT
CDR3aa: CASSPRRGLNEKLFF
j_gene: TRBJ1-4
v_gene: TRBV18
d_gene: .
abundance: few

CDR3nt: TGTGCCAGCAGTTCCCCAACAGTGGGGGACAATGAGCAGTTCTTC
CDR3aa: CASSSPTVGDNEQFF
j_gene: TRBJ2-1
v_gene: TRBV6-1
d_gene: .
abundance: .

CDR3nt: TGTGCCAGTAGGGTAGACAGGAGCTACAATGAGCAGTTCTTC
CDR3aa: CASRVDRSYNEQFF
j_gene: TRBJ2-1
v_gene: TRBV19
d_gene: .
abundance: .

CDR3nt: TGTGCCAGCAGTGACAGCCAAGAGACCCAGTACTTC
CDR3aa: CASSDSQETQYF
j_gene: TRBJ2-5
v_gene: TRBV6-2/TRBV6-3
d_gene: .
abundance: .

CDR3nt: TGTGCCAGCAGTTTTAGAGATAACTATGGCTACACCTTC
CDR3aa: CASSFRDNYGYTF
j_gene: TRBJ1-2
v_gene: TRBV12-3/TRBV12-4
d_gene: .
abundance: .

CDR3nt: TGCAGCGTTCTGGGCAGGAGTTACACTGAAGCTTTCTTT
CDR3aa: CSVLGRSYTEAFF
j_gene: TRBJ1-1
v_gene: TRBV29-1
d_gene: .
abundance: .

CDR3nt: TGTGCCAGCAGTTGGGGACAGGGGGTGACTGAAGCTTTCTTT
CDR3aa: CASSWGQGVTEAFF
j_gene: TRBJ1-1
v_gene: TRBV6-6
d_gene: TRBD1
abundance: .

CDR3nt: TGTGCCAGTAGTATTAGTCGGCGGGGGGTATACAATGAGCAGTTCTTC
CDR3aa: CASSISRRGVYNEQFF
j_gene: TRBJ2-1
v_gene: TRBV19
d_gene: TRBD2
abundance: .

CDR3nt: TGTGCCAGCAGCCATTCGGCTGGACAGCGATTGGGCACTGAAGCTTTCTTT
CDR3aa: CASSHSAGQRLGTEAFF
j_gene: TRBJ1-1
v_gene: TRBV3-1/TRBV3-2
d_gene: .
abundance: .

CDR3nt: TGCGCCAGCAGCTCCAACCCGGGGGGAGCGGGGGGACTCACAGATACGCAGTATTTT
CDR3aa: CASSSNPGGAGGLTDTQYF
j_gene: TRBJ2-3
v_gene: TRBV5-1
d_gene: TRBD2
abundance: .

CDR3nt: TGTGCCAGCAGTTACGATTCAGGGGGGGACCTAGAGACCCAGTACTTC
CDR3aa: CASSYDSGGDLETQYF
j_gene: TRBJ2-5
v_gene: TRBV6-2/TRBV6-3
d_gene: .
abundance: .

CDR3nt: TGTGCCAGCAGCTTGACACAGGGAGATGGCTACACCTTC
CDR3aa: CASSLTQGDGYTF
j_gene: TRBJ1-2
v_gene: TRBV7-9
d_gene: .
abundance: .

CDR3nt: TGTGCCAGCAGCTCTCCCCCTAGCGGGGACGGTTACGAGCAGTACTTC
CDR3aa: CASSSPPSGDGYEQYF
j_gene: TRBJ2-7
v_gene: TRBV7-3
d_gene: TRBD2
abundance: .

CDR3nt: TGTGCCAGCAGCTTGCGAGACAGGGGCACAGATACGCAGTATTTT
CDR3aa: CASSLRDRGTDTQYF
j_gene: TRBJ2-3
v_gene: TRBV5-4
d_gene: TRBD1
abundance: .

CDR3nt: TGTGCCAGCAGTCACTCAGGGGGTTTGGAGCCCCAGCATTTT
CDR3aa: CASSHSGGLEPQHF
j_gene: TRBJ1-5
v_gene: TRBV6-2/TRBV6-3
d_gene: TRBD1
abundance: .

CDR3nt: TGTGCCATCAGTGAATGGGATAGGAACTATGGCTACACCTTC
CDR3aa: CAISEWDRNYGYTF
j_gene: TRBJ1-2
v_gene: TRBV10-3
d_gene: .
abundance: .

CDR3nt: TGTGCCAGCAGTTCGACAGTCTACTATAATTCACCCCTCCACTTT
CDR3aa: CASSSTVYYNSPLHF
j_gene: TRBJ1-6
v_gene: TRBV27
d_gene: .
abundance: .

CDR3nt: TGTGCCAGCAGCCAAGTGGATGAAAAACTGTTTTTT
CDR3aa: CASSQVDEKLFF
j_gene: TRBJ1-4
v_gene: TRBV3-1/TRBV3-2
d_gene: .
abundance: few

CDR3nt: TGTGCCAGCAGTGAAGCGCTGACTAGCGGGGCGTACGAGCAGTACTTC
CDR3aa: CASSEALTSGAYEQYF
j_gene: TRBJ2-7
v_gene: TRBV6-1
d_gene: TRBD2
abundance: .

CDR3nt: TGTGCCAGCAGCTCCGGACAGGTTGCTAACTATGGCTACACCTTC
CDR3aa: CASSSGQVANYGYTF
j_gene: TRBJ1-2
v_gene: TRBV7-9
d_gene: TRBD1
abundance: .

CDR3nt: TGTGCCAACGCCGGGACAGGGAACACCGGGGAGCTGTTTTTT
CDR3aa: CANAGTGNTGELFF
j_gene: TRBJ2-2
v_gene: TRBV7-2
d_gene: TRBD1
abundance: .

CDR3nt: TGTGCCAGCATAGACCCACGCGTCTCTGGAAACACCATATATTTT
CDR3aa: CASIDPRVSGNTIYF
j_gene: TRBJ1-3
v_gene: TRBV6-5
d_gene: .
abundance: .

CDR3nt: .
CDR3aa: CASILENTEAFF
j_gene: TRBJ1-1
v_gene: TRBV6-5
d_gene: .
abundance: .

CDR3nt: TGTGCCAGCAGCGTAGCCGGAGGGGGGAAAAACATTCAGTACTTC
CDR3aa: CASSVAGGGKNIQYF
j_gene: TRBJ2-4
v_gene: TRBV9
d_gene: .
abundance: .

CDR3nt: TGTGCCACCGGGCAGCGTCCAGATACGCAGTATTTT
CDR3aa: CATGQRPDTQYF
j_gene: TRBJ2-3
v_gene: TRBV28
d_gene: .
abundance: .

CDR3nt: TGCGCCAGCAGCTCATCGACAGCTTACACTGAAGCTTTCTTT
CDR3aa: CASSSSTAYTEAFF
j_gene: TRBJ1-1
v_gene: TRBV5-1
d_gene: .
abundance: .

CDR3nt: TGCAGCGTTGGCAGGGAGGACTATGGCTACACCTTC
CDR3aa: CSVGREDYGYTF
j_gene: TRBJ1-2
v_gene: TRBV29-1
d_gene: .
abundance: few

CDR3nt: TGTGCCAGCAGTTACAGACAAACAGGTGGAAAACTGTTTTTT
CDR3aa: CASSYRQTGGKLFF
j_gene: TRBJ1-4
v_gene: TRBV6-2/TRBV6-3
d_gene: .
abundance: .

CDR3nt: TGTGCCAGCAGCGTAGCACCGGGGCTAGCGGCGTCCTACAATGAGCAGTTCTTC
CDR3aa: CASSVAPGLAASYNEQFF
j_gene: TRBJ2-1
v_gene: TRBV9
d_gene: TRBD2
abundance: .

CDR3nt: TGTGCCAGCAGCCGGGACAGGGGCACAGATACGCAGTATTTT
CDR3aa: CASSRDRGTDTQYF
j_gene: TRBJ2-3
v_gene: TRBV14
d_gene: TRBD1
abundance: .

CDR3nt: TGTGCCTGGTCAATAGGGCCCAATGAAAAACTGTTTTTT
CDR3aa: CAWSIGPNEKLFF
j_gene: TRBJ1-4
v_gene: TRBV30
d_gene: .
abundance: .

CDR3nt: TGTGCCACTCTCCTGTGGCGCGGGACTGAAGCTTTCTTT
CDR3aa: CATLLWRGTEAFF
j_gene: TRBJ1-1
v_gene: TRBV19
d_gene: .
abundance: once

CDR3nt: TGTGCCAGCTCAGGGGACAGGGTGTTTGGAAACACCATATATTTT
CDR3aa: CASSGDRVFGNTIYF
j_gene: TRBJ1-3
v_gene: TRBV3-1/TRBV3-2
d_gene: TRBD1
abundance: few